This entry lists 30 T cell receptor beta chains sequenced from one sample in a study of OX40 agonist ivuxolimab in advanced cancers. TCRdb keeps only in-frame clones here, not all; method: immunoSEQ multiplex PCR. The sample lists tens of thousands of clones; less than 85% were seen once. The material sequenced was CD4+ or CD8+ T cells sorted from blood, taken in a trial of the OX40 agonist ivuxolimab. These receptor sequences come from an adult with an advanced solid tumor such as melanoma, head and neck, liver or kidney cancer.

The CDR3 coding sequence is TGTGCCAGCAGCTTAGAGGGGACAATTGGCTACACCTTC. It codes for CASSLEGTIGYTF. The V and J genes are TRBV7-2 and TRBJ1-2; tentatively, D is TRBD1 (6 bases). The V end was cut by 1 base, the J end by 7 bases, with 10 bases between. The CDR3 runs to 13 residues. CDR1 is SGHTA, CDR2 FQGNSA, per germline.

This clone appeared a few times. Written as DNA, the CDR3 is TGTGCCAGCAGCGTAGGTCCGCAGCGGGGGGGCCGGACAGATACGCAGTATTTT. It codes for CASSVGPQRGGRTDTQYF. The genes are TRBV9 and TRBJ2-3; 10 bases line up with TRBD2. Trimming cost V 0 bases and J 3 bases; bases outside gene matches: 10. Germline assignment: CDR1 SGDLS and CDR2 YYNGEE. The CDR3 is 18 amino acids.

The gene calls are TRBV19 and TRBJ2-7, with 8 bases identical to TRBD1. The CDR3 consists of 14 residues. Trimming took 5 bases from V and 3 from J; bases not matched to a gene: 6. Germline V gene lookup returns CDR1 LNHDA and CDR2 SQIVND (reference sequence). This chain's CDR3 is CASSETGVFYEQYF. The CDR3 DNA sequence: TGTGCCAGTAGTGAGACAGGGGTATTCTACGAGCAGTACTTC.

The chain uses TRBV6-1 and TRBJ1-2; D is unresolved. The CDR3 spans 15 residues. The germline V gene encodes CDR1 MNHNS and CDR2 SASEGT. Trimming cost V 6 bases and J 3 bases, with 17 bases left between them. The CDR3 loop reads CASSYGGVGDYGYTF. CDR3 sequence (DNA): TGTGCCAGCAGCTACGGCGGGGTCGGGGACTATGGCTACACCTTC.

In DNA form, the CDR3 reads TGTGCCAGCAGCTTAGCGGGCACAGATACGCAGTATTTT. It specifies CASSLAGTDTQYF. This chain joins TRBV6-5 and TRBJ2-3, with a tentative D call TRBD2 (6 bases). CDR3 length: 13 residues. The V end lost 6 bases, the J end lost 1 base, and 8 bases lay between the germline ends. Germline lookup yields CDR1 MNHEY and CDR2 SVGAGI.

V is TRBV18 and J is TRBJ2-5; 10 positions match TRBD2. CDR1 and CDR2 from the germline V gene are KGHSH and LQKENI. Trimming cost V 0 bases and J 4 bases; bases outside gene matches: 5. This CDR3 region has 16 residues. This CDR3 reads CASSPPSGGARETQYF. CDR3 DNA sequence: TGTGCCAGCTCACCACCAAGCGGGGGGGCTCGAGAGACCCAGTACTTC.

This rearrangement joins TRBV11-2 to TRBJ2-3, with 8 bases that match TRBD2. Germline CDR1 reads SGHAT; CDR2 reads FQNNGV. V dropped 2 bases and J dropped 0; count of bases not matched to a gene: 13. The CDR3 spans 19 residues. CDR3 sequence reads: CASSLSPWGKRGSTDTQYF. CDR3 DNA: TGTGCCAGCAGCTTATCCCCCTGGGGAAAGCGGGGGAGCACAGATACGCAGTATTTT.

The V call is TRBV18, the J call TRBJ1-4; D is perhaps TRBD1 (5 bases). The CDR3 is 16 residues long. V was trimmed by 6 bases and J by 2 bases, leaving 16 bases between them. The germline CDR1 and CDR2 sequences are KGHSH and LQKENI. The CDR3 protein is CASSSPSRGTNEKLFF. The DNA of the CDR3 is TGTGCCAGCTCTTCGCCGTCCCGGGGGACTAATGAAAAACTGTTTTTT.

In regard to this clone: The conserved closing phenylalanine or tryptophan is absent in this CDR3, likely reflecting a read error. The chain links TRBV2 to TRBJ1-6, with D unclear. V shed 8 bases and J shed 11 bases, with 16 bases lying between them. The CDR3 is 13 amino acids. CDR1 and CDR2 (germline): SNHLY, FYNNEI. The CDR3, as DNA: TGTGCCAGCGGCTTTGATGGGTTAACACCCCTCCACCTT. It codes for CASGFDGLTPLHL.

The V call is TRBV7-8, the J call TRBJ2-2; 15 nucleotides match TRBD2. Germline V gives CDR1 SGHVS, CDR2 FQNEAQ. The CDR3 runs 16 residues. V was pared by 5 bases and J by 7 bases, with 5 bases of the junction left unmatched. CDR3: CASSLGLAGGLGELFF. In DNA form, the CDR3 reads TGTGCCAGCAGCCTGGGACTAGCGGGGGGCCTCGGGGAGCTGTTTTTT.

The CDR3 DNA reads as TGTGCCAGCACTCTAGCGGGGGCCTACGAGCAGTACTTC. Residues: CASTLAGAYEQYF. The rearrangement links TRBV7-2 to TRBJ2-7, with TRBD2 matching over 10 bases. Germline V gene data show CDR1 as SGHTA and CDR2 as FQGNSA. With V trimmed by 7 bases and J by 2 bases, 2 bases remained unmatched. There are 13 residues in the CDR3. Full variable domain (rest looked up from reference TRBV7-2 and TRBJ2-7): GAGVSQSPSNKVTEKGKDVELRCDPISGHTALYWYRQSLGQGLEFLIYFQGNSAPDKSGLPSDRFSAERTGGSVSTLTIQRTQQEDSAVYLCASTLAGAYEQYFGPGTRLTVT.

V and J are TRBV23-1 and TRBJ2-4; 9 bases align to TRBD1. TRBV23-1 belongs to the ORF category, with a function that is uncertain. The CDR3 runs 19 residues. Losses at the gene ends were 2 bases for V and 1 base for J; bases not matched to a gene: 12. DNA for the CDR3: TGCGCCAGCAGTCAACCGGGACAGGGCCCTTGGGGGGCCAAAAACATTCAGTACTTC. Translated, it gives CASSQPGQGPWGAKNIQYF.

The genes are TRBV6-6 and TRBJ2-3, with D uncertain. CDR3 length: 16 amino acids. The V and J ends lost 0 bases and 6 bases respectively, with 16 bases between them. Germline CDR1 is MNHNY and CDR2 is SVGAGI (reference sequence). The CDR3 sequence is CASSYSKTDISDTQYF. The CDR3 DNA reads TGTGCCAGCAGTTACTCGAAAACCGACATCTCCGATACGCAGTATTTT.

The rearrangement uses TRBV7-2 and TRBJ1-2; D is possibly TRBD1 (5 bases). The germline V and J ends were trimmed by 10 bases and 1 base, with 19 bases remaining between them. There are 15 residues in the CDR3. Germline lookup yields CDR1 SGHTA and CDR2 FQGNSA. The DNA of the CDR3 is TGTGCCACCGGGACCGGCTTGAGATTTAACTATGGCTACACCTTC. This codes for CATGTGLRFNYGYTF. Full variable domain (outside the CDR3, taken from reference TRBV7-2 and TRBJ1-2): GAGVSQSPSNKVTEKGKDVELRCDPISGHTALYWYRQSLGQGLEFLIYFQGNSAPDKSGLPSDRFSAERTGGSVSTLTIQRTQQEDSAVYLCATGTGLRFNYGYTFGSGTRLTVV.

The gene calls are TRBV29-1 and TRBJ2-7; D possibly corresponds to TRBD1 (6 bases). Germline V lookup: CDR1 SQVTM, CDR2 ANQGSEA. Trimming cost V 7 bases and J 3 bases, with 16 bases left between them. This CDR3 comprises 13 residues. This chain's CDR3 is CSAKNRASYEQYF. For the CDR3, the DNA is TGCAGCGCGAAAAACAGGGCGAGCTACGAGCAGTACTTC.

J is TRBJ1-1 and V is TRBV4-2; 10 bases fit TRBD1. With 2 bases clipped from V and 6 bases from J, the junction kept 6 bases outside the gene matches. Germline CDR1 is LGHNA and CDR2 is YNFKEQ. The CDR3 loop spans 15 amino acids. CDR3 DNA sequence: TGTGCCAGCAGCCAAAGAGGGACAGGGGAAGCTGAAGCTTTCTTT. It yields the protein CASSQRGTGEAEAFF.

The chain employs TRBV11-3 and TRBJ2-1; D might be TRBD1 (5 bases). The V end was cut by 3 bases, the J end by 7 bases, with 7 bases between. Germline CDR1 reads SGHNT; CDR2 reads YENEEA. The CDR3 spans 12 residues. The CDR3 coding sequence is TGTGCCAGCAGCTTTGGGGCTAATGAGCAGTTCTTC. Protein: CASSFGANEQFF.

The chain couples TRBV9 to TRBJ2-1; the match to TRBD2 covers 16 bases. The CDR3 is 20 amino acids. The trim removed 4 bases at V and 3 bases at J, leaving 13 bases unmatched. Germline CDR1 reads SGDLS; CDR2 reads YYNGEE. DNA of the CDR3: TGTGCCAGCAGCAAGAGTACCGGGACTAGCGGGGGGGCCCTCTACAATGAGCAGTTCTTC. This sequence encodes CASSKSTGTSGGALYNEQFF.

This sequence joins TRBV19 and TRBJ2-5; 8 bases agree with TRBD1. The length of the CDR3 is 16 residues. J gave up 5 bases and V 3 bases, and 11 bases lay outside the gene matches. CDR1 and CDR2 from the germline V gene are LNHDA and SQIVND (reference sequence). CDR3 coding DNA: TGTGCCAGTAGTATCCAAGGGACAGGTAGTCCGGAGACCCAGTACTTC. The encoded protein is CASSIQGTGSPETQYF.

The chain recombines TRBV30 with TRBJ1-1; D is unclear. The germline CDR1 and CDR2 sequences are GTSNPN and SVGIG (reference sequence). This CDR3 comprises 13 residues. V was clipped by 2 bases and J by 3 bases, with 10 bases between them. Here the CDR3 reads CAWSMLLHTEAFF. As DNA, the CDR3 is TGTGCCTGGAGTATGCTGCTCCACACTGAAGCTTTCTTT.

In its sample, this clone was seen once. The chain employs TRBV11-2 and TRBJ2-2; TRBD1 aligns across 10 bases. J gave up 6 bases and V 5 bases, and 6 bases lay outside the gene matches. Germline V gene lookup returns CDR1 SGHAT and CDR2 FQNNGV. This CDR3 is built from 15 residues. The CDR3 is CASSVGTGVPGELFF. CDR3 bases: TGTGCCAGCAGCGTCGGGACAGGGGTCCCCGGGGAGCTGTTTTTT.

This chain links TRBV7-2 with TRBJ1-1, with D uncertain. Germline CDR1 reads SGHTA; CDR2 reads FQGNSA. With 8 bases removed from V and 5 bases from J, the gap between germline ends came to 9 bases. This CDR3 spans 11 amino acids. The CDR3 region has the DNA TGTGCCAGCCTGGACTGGACTGAAGCTTTCTTT. Translated: CASLDWTEAFF. Looking up the rest from reference TRBV7-2 and TRBJ1-1 gives the full variable domain: GAGVSQSPSNKVTEKGKDVELRCDPISGHTALYWYRQSLGQGLEFLIYFQGNSAPDKSGLPSDRFSAERTGGSVSTLTIQRTQQEDSAVYLCASLDWTEAFFGQGTRLTVV.

The rearrangement links TRBV7-8 to TRBJ2-2; TRBD2 matches at 7 bases. Looked up from germline, CDR1 is SGHVS and CDR2 is FQNEAQ. The CDR3 spans 16 residues. The J segment lost 1 base and the V segment lost 2 bases, leaving 4 bases of the junction unmatched. The CDR3 protein is CASSLRASGNTGELFF. The CDR3 coding sequence is TGTGCCAGCAGCTTAAGGGCTAGCGGGAACACCGGGGAGCTGTTTTTT.

The chain recombines TRBV21-1 with TRBJ2-2; TRBD1, as called in the table, went unchecked against the DNA. TRBV21-1 is a documented pseudogene. The CDR3 runs 13 residues. CDR3 in amino acids: CASSKGQGGELFF. The CDR3 DNA sequence: TGTGCCAGCAGCAAAGGCCAGGGCGGGGAGCTGTTTTTT.

The chain couples TRBV9 to TRBJ2-2, with D unresolved. CDR1 SGDLS and CDR2 YYNGEE come from the germline V gene. This CDR3 region has 13 residues. The V end lost 1 base, the J end lost 6 bases, and 7 bases lay between the germline ends. The CDR3 coding sequence is TGTGCCAGCAGCGTACTCACGTCCGGGGAGCTGTTTTTT. This encodes CASSVLTSGELFF. Supplemented by reference TRBV9 and TRBJ2-2, the full variable domain reads DSGVTQTPKHLITATGQRVTLRCSPRSGDLSVYWYQQSLDQGLQFLIQYYNGEERAKGNILERFSAQQFPDLHSELNLSSLELGDSALYFCASSVLTSGELFFGEGSRLTVL.

The CDR3 DNA reads TGTGCCAGCAGCCCTATTGCTCCCTCTGGGGCCAACGTCCTGACTTTC. The encoded protein is CASSPIAPSGANVLTF. The V gene is TRBV5-4, the J gene TRBJ2-6; D is unresolved. The germline V gene encodes CDR1 SGHNT and CDR2 YYREEE (reference sequence). The CDR3 is 16 residues long. The germline V and J ends were trimmed by 4 bases and 0 bases, with 11 bases remaining between them.

This rearrangement joins TRBV10-3 to TRBJ2-3, with a tentative D call TRBD1 (7 bases). The V and J ends lost 6 bases and 4 bases respectively, with 17 bases between them. Germline V CDR1 and CDR2: ENHRY, SYGVKD. The CDR3 covers 15 residues. CDR3 loop: CAISPQGGGADTQYF. DNA for the CDR3: TGTGCCATCAGCCCGCAGGGGGGCGGAGCAGATACGCAGTATTTT.

The table lists this clone with a few counts. The chain carries TRBV4-3 and TRBJ1-6; D is uncertain. V lost 0 bases, J lost 5 bases, and 11 bases lay in between. Germline V gene sequence: CDR1 LGHNA, CDR2 YSLEER. This CDR3 is built from 16 residues. CDR3 nucleotides: TGCGCCAGCAGCCAAGAAGGAGACCGGGATAATTCACCCCTCCACTTT. Translated, it gives CASSQEGDRDNSPLHF.

J is TRBJ2-3 and V is TRBV30; D is ambiguous. V lost 5 bases and J 4 bases, leaving 10 bases between the germline ends. CDR1 is GTSNPN and CDR2 is SVGIG in the germline V gene (reference sequence). The CDR3 runs 12 residues. The DNA for the CDR3 is TGTGCCTGGGGTAGTATGGCAGATACGCAGTATTTT. Residues: CAWGSMADTQYF. The full variable domain, in which reference TRBV30 and TRBJ2-3 provide the parts outside the CDR3, is SQTIHQWPATLVQPVGSPLSLECTVEGTSNPNLYWYRQAAGRGLQLLFYSVGIGQISSEVPQNLSASRPQDRQFILSSKKLLLSDSGFYLCAWGSMADTQYFGPGTRLTVL.

The table lists this clone with a few counts. The chain employs TRBV7-2 and TRBJ1-2; D not certain. The CDR3 is 15 amino acids. Germline V CDR1 and CDR2: SGHTA, FQGNSA. Deletions cut 5 bases from V and 1 base from J, with 14 bases between. The CDR3 nucleotides are TGTGCCAGCAGCATTACGTCCGGGGATAACTATGGCTACACCTTC. This encodes CASSITSGDNYGYTF.